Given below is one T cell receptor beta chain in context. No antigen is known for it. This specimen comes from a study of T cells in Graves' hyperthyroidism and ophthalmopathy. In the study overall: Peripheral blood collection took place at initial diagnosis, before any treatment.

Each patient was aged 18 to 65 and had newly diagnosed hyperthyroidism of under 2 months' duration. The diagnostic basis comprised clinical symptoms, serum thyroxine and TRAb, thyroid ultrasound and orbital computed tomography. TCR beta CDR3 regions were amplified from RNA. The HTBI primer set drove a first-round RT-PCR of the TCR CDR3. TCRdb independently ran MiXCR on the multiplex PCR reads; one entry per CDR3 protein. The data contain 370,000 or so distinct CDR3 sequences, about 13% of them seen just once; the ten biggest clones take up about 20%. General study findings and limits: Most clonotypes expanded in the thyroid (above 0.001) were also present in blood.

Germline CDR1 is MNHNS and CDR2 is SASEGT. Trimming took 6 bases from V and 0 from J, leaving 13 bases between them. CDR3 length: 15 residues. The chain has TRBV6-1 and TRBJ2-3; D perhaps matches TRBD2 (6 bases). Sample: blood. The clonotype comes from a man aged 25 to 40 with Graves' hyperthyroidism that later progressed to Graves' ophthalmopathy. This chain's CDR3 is CASSIADRSTDTQYF. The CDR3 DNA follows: TGTGCCAGCAGCATAGCGGATCGGAGCACAGATACGCAGTATTTT.